This TCR beta chain is drawn from a study of T-cell memory formation after mild COVID-19. Study at large: TCR clusters were mostly donor specific.

As to this clonotype: Compared with germline, one end of the junction differs, possibly owing to a read error.

5'RACE with constant-segment primers built TCRalpha and TCRbeta cDNA libraries with UMIs. MiXCR, applied by TCRdb to the 5' RACE reads, yields one record per CDR3 protein. The sample carries approximately 350,000 distinct CDR3 sequences, around 27% recorded once. Germline V gene sequence: CDR1 SGHDT, CDR2 YYEEEE. This CDR3 has 17 residues. The sequence was obtained from an adult woman who had mild COVID-19 (a few samples of this study predate the infection). Cell type and time point are not known. The specimen was PBMCs or a T cell subset sorted from them (not recorded which). The rearrangement links TRBV5-6 to TRBJ1-6, with a possible D match to TRBD1 (5 bases). The CDR3 bases are TGTGCCAGCAGCTCGTTTGGAAACGGGGGACGGGGTTCACCCCTACACTTT. Protein: CASSSFGNGGRGSPLHF.